These 17 T cell receptor beta chains were all obtained from the same sample, sequenced in a study of cytotoxic CD8 clonotypes in ibrutinib-treated CLL. Sequenced by immunoSEQ multiplex PCR; TCRdb stores in-frame clones only, minus some. The sample shows 200,000 to 250,000 clones, roughly 73% of them seen only once. Specimen: PBMCs, collected after 12 months of ibrutinib treatment. The receptors were gathered from a human donor with chronic lymphocytic leukemia.

The chain recombines TRBV21-1 with TRBJ2-7. TRBV21-1 is listed as a pseudogene. CDR3 length: 10 residues. The CDR3 here is CASSLGKQYF. The CDR3 region has the DNA TGTGCCAGCAGCTTGGGGAAGCAGTACTTC.

This rearrangement joins TRBV6-1 to TRBJ2-3, with 9 bases lining up with TRBD1. The CDR3 sequence is 15 residues long. Germline V CDR1 and CDR2: MNHNS, SASEGT. The ends lost 6 bases at V and 4 bases at J; junction bases unmatched: 8. The CDR3 protein is CASRSGQGLADTQYF. Here the CDR3 DNA reads TGTGCCAGCAGATCGGGACAGGGCTTGGCAGATACGCAGTATTTT.

The rearrangement links TRBV7-8 to TRBJ2-1, with D maybe TRBD1 (6 bases). There are 17 residues in the CDR3. V lost 0 bases and J lost 4, with 16 bases in between. Germline CDR1 and CDR2: SGHVS and FQNEAQ. The CDR3 region is CASSLAGGRGLYNEQFF. CDR3 bases: TGTGCCAGCAGCTTAGCTGGGGGCAGAGGGCTTTACAATGAGCAGTTCTTC.

This clone occurred many times. This chain's CDR3 is CASRGTGDTGELFF. CDR3 bases: TGTGCCAGCAGGGGGACAGGGGACACCGGGGAGCTGTTTTTT. The chain joins TRBV2 to TRBJ2-2; 10 bases agree with TRBD1. V trimming: 6 bases; J trimming: 3 bases; junction bases outside the gene matches: 1. CDR1 SNHLY and CDR2 FYNNEI come from the germline V gene. The CDR3 totals 14 residues. Full variable domain (rest looked up from reference TRBV2 and TRBJ2-2): EPEVTQTPSHQVTQMGQEVILRCVPISNHLYFYWYRQILGQKVEFLVSFYNNEISEKSEIFDDQFSVERPDGSNFTLKIRSTKLEDSAMYFCASRGTGDTGELFFGEGSRLTVL.

The chain combines TRBV28 with TRBJ2-7; D possibly corresponds to TRBD1 (7 bases). Germline V gene sequence: CDR1 MDHEN, CDR2 SYDVKM. The CDR3 is 15 amino acids. Trimming left V 7 bases short and J 2 bases short, with 18 bases between. CDR3 region: CASTTYQGGAYEQYF. CDR3 bases: TGTGCCAGCACCACTTACCAGGGGGGAGCCTACGAGCAGTACTTC.

The chain joins TRBV5-4 to TRBJ1-3; the D gene is possibly TRBD1 (5 bases). Germline CDR1 SGHNT, CDR2 YYREEE (reference sequence). V lost 4 bases and J lost 4, with 12 bases in between. The CDR3 runs 14 residues. The CDR3 nucleotides read TGTGCCAGCAGCCCAGCAGGGCGCGGAAACACCATATATTTT. Amino acid sequence: CASSPAGRGNTIYF.

This clone was detected only once. This chain links TRBV19 with TRBJ2-5; a possible D gene is TRBD1 (6 bases). With 6 bases removed from V and 5 bases from J, the gap between germline ends came to 22 bases. Looked up from germline, CDR1 is LNHDA and CDR2 is SQIVND (reference sequence). This CDR3 spans 16 amino acids. The DNA of the CDR3 is TGTGCCAGTAGCCCCCTAGTTCAGGGGAAGGTGGAGACCCAGTACTTC. Its translation is CASSPLVQGKVETQYF. The full variable domain, in which reference TRBV19 and TRBJ2-5 provide the parts outside the CDR3, is DGGITQSPKYLFRKEGQNVTLSCEQNLNHDAMYWYRQDPGQGLRLIYYSQIVNDFQKGDIAEGYSVSREKKESFPLTVTSAQKNPTAFYLCASSPLVQGKVETQYFGPGTRLLVL.

This clone showed up just a few times. This chain connects TRBV4-1 to TRBJ2-7; possibly TRBD1 for D (5 bases). V dropped 2 bases and J dropped 3 bases, with 14 bases sitting between them. The CDR3 totals 15 residues. CDR1 MGHRA and CDR2 YSYEKL come from the germline V gene. CDR3 region: CASSQLTVALYEQYF. In DNA, the CDR3 is TGCGCCAGCAGCCAATTGACAGTGGCACTCTACGAGCAGTACTTC.

The chain links TRBV4-2 to TRBJ2-3; D not resolved. V lost 4 bases and J 1 base, leaving 9 bases between the germline ends. CDR1 LGHNA and CDR2 YNFKEQ come from the germline V gene. This CDR3 has 14 residues. In DNA, the CDR3 is TGTGCCAGCAGCCGACCTGGCCGCACAGATACGCAGTATTTT. This codes for CASSRPGRTDTQYF.

V is TRBV11-2 and J is TRBJ1-3; a weak D match, TRBD1 (5 bases). V lost 5 bases to trimming and J lost 2 bases, with 16 bases between them. This CDR3 has 16 residues. Per germline, CDR1 SGHAT and CDR2 FQNNGV. Written as DNA, the CDR3 is TGTGCCAGCAGCCTAACGGTGGGGGTTGCTGGAAACACCATATATTTT. Translation: CASSLTVGVAGNTIYF. Combining the CDR3 with reference TRBV11-2 and TRBJ1-3 gives the whole variable domain EAGVAQSPRYKIIEKRQSVAFWCNPISGHATLYWYQQILGQGPKLLIQFQNNGVVDDSQLPKDRFSAERLKGVDSTLKIQPAKLEDSAVYLCASSLTVGVAGNTIYFGEGSWLTVV.

The V call is TRBV18, the J call TRBJ1-1; D is unresolved. Trimming cost V 2 bases and J 8 bases, with 9 bases left between them. Germline V lookup: CDR1 KGHSH, CDR2 LQKENI. The CDR3 sequence is 12 residues long. CDR3 region: CASSPGGLEAFF. The CDR3 DNA follows: TGTGCCAGCTCACCAGGAGGGTTGGAAGCTTTCTTT.

The CDR3 DNA follows: TGTGCCAGCTCACCTGCGGACAGGGGTGCCGGGGAGCTGTTTTTT. It codes for CASSPADRGAGELFF. V usage is TRBV18 and J usage is TRBJ2-2; TRBD1 agrees at 9 bases. The V gene end was trimmed by 3 bases and the J gene end by 6 bases; junction bases not matched to a gene: 5. Looked up from germline, CDR1 is KGHSH and CDR2 is LQKENI. The CDR3 sequence is 15 residues long.

The count of this clone is one. The V gene is TRBV27, the J gene TRBJ1-2; 7 bases are shared with TRBD1. In germline, CDR1 is MNHEY, CDR2 SMNVEV (reference sequence). V gave up 3 bases and J gave up 6 bases; unmatched junction bases: 7. The CDR3 is 14 amino acids. In DNA form, the CDR3 reads TGTGCCAGCAGTTTGGGACAGACCACCCATGGCTACACCTTC. Translating gives CASSLGQTTHGYTF.

The gene calls are TRBV30 and TRBJ1-1; no clear D gene. This CDR3 has 13 amino acids. Germline V lookup: CDR1 GTSNPN, CDR2 SVGIG (reference sequence). V dropped 5 bases and J dropped 1 base, with 11 bases sitting between them. CDR3 amino acids: CAWDTTWNTEAFF. The CDR3 DNA is TGTGCCTGGGACACGACGTGGAACACTGAAGCTTTCTTT.

CDR3 residues: CASSSRWSPTTDTQYF. CDR3 DNA sequence: TGTGCCAGCAGCTCCCGGTGGAGCCCGACCACAGATACGCAGTATTTT. The genes are TRBV11-3 and TRBJ2-3; D call uncertain. This CDR3 has 16 residues. The germline CDR1 and CDR2 sequences are SGHNT and YENEEA. Trimming removed 4 bases from V and 2 bases from J, with 16 bases in between.

This chain joins TRBV6-1 and TRBJ1-6, with TRBD1 matching 7 bases. V lost 4 bases and J lost 8; bases outside the gene matches: 5. Germline values: CDR1 MNHNS, CDR2 SASEGT. This CDR3 is built from 14 residues. CDR3: CASSGDSLYSPLHF. DNA of the CDR3: TGTGCCAGCAGTGGGGACAGTTTGTATTCACCCCTCCACTTT.

At least ten counts were recorded for this clone. The chain carries TRBV6-1 and TRBJ1-5; 8 bases agree with TRBD1. V was clipped by 7 bases and J by 4 bases; unmatched bases: 6. The CDR3 contains 14 residues. Per germline, CDR1 MNHNS and CDR2 SASEGT. For the CDR3, the DNA is TGTGCCAGCACCGTGACAGGGGTTAATCAGCCCCAGCATTTT. Its translation is CASTVTGVNQPQHF.